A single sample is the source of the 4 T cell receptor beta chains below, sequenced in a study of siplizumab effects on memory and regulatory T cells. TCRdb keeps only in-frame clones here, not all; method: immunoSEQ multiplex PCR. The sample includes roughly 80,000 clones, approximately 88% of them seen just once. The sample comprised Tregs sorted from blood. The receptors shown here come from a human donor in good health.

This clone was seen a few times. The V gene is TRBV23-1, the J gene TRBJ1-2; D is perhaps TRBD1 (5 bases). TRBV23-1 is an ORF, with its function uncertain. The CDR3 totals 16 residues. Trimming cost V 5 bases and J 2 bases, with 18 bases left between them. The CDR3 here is CASSTKAGTPNYGYTF. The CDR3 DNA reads TGCGCCAGCAGTACCAAAGCCGGGACCCCGAACTATGGCTACACCTTC.

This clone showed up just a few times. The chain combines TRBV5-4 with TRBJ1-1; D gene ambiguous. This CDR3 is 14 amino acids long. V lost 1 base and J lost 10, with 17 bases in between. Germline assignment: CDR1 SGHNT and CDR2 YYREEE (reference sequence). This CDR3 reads CASSLSNSASGAFF. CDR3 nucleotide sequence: TGTGCCAGCAGCTTGTCCAACAGTGCGAGTGGAGCTTTCTTT.

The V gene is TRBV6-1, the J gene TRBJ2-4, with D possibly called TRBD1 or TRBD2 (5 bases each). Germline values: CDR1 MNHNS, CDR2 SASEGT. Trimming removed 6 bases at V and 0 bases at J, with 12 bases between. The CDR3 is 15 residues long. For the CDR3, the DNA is TGTGCCAGCAGCCCCGGGACGGTAGCCAAAAACATTCAGTACTTC. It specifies CASSPGTVAKNIQYF.

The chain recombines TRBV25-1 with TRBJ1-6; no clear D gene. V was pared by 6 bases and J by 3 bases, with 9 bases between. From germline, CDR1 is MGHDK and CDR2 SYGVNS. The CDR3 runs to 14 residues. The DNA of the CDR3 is TGTGCCAGCAGGAGGAGGGACTATAATTCACCCCTCCACTTT. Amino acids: CASRRRDYNSPLHF.